Listed here are 14 T cell receptor beta chains from one sample, sequenced in a study of T cell repertoires in ileal Crohn's disease. Libraries were prepared by immunoSEQ multiplex PCR; TCRdb keeps only in-frame clonotypes and omits some of them. This table holds about 18,000 clones, about 60% found once. Sequencing was done on a sample of ileal tissue. Receptor source: an adult with Crohn's disease.

The gene calls are TRBV7-2 and TRBJ1-2, with D perhaps matching TRBD1 (6 bases). Germline CDR1 SGHTA, CDR2 FQGNSA. The CDR3 sequence is 14 residues long. The germline V and J ends were trimmed by 2 bases and 5 bases, with 12 bases remaining between them. This CDR3 is CASSLPQGYYGYTF. The CDR3 DNA is TGTGCCAGCAGCTTACCTCAGGGGTATTATGGCTACACCTTC. The complete variable domain, with remaining parts taken from reference TRBV7-2 and TRBJ1-2, reads GAGVSQSPSNKVTEKGKDVELRCDPISGHTALYWYRQSLGQGLEFLIYFQGNSAPDKSGLPSDRFSAERTGGSVSTLTIQRTQQEDSAVYLCASSLPQGYYGYTFGSGTRLTVV.

The V call is TRBV5-1, the J call TRBJ2-3; D possibly corresponds to TRBD1 (6 bases). V was shortened by 0 bases and J by 6 bases, with 14 bases between the two germline ends. This CDR3 contains 15 residues. CDR1 is SGHRS, CDR2 YFSETQ, per germline. CDR3 sequence reads: CASSLAAGARDTQYF. CDR3 DNA: TGCGCCAGCAGCTTGGCGGCAGGGGCTAGGGATACGCAGTATTTT.

The chain recombines TRBV18 with TRBJ1-1; TRBD1 is a possible D gene (6 bases). Trimming stripped 0 bases from V and 4 bases from J, with 15 bases between. In germline, CDR1 is KGHSH, CDR2 LQKENI. The CDR3 totals 16 residues. The CDR3 sequence: CASSPPGATWVTEAFF. DNA of the CDR3: TGTGCCAGCTCACCACCGGGGGCGACATGGGTCACTGAAGCTTTCTTT.

V and J are TRBV5-4 and TRBJ2-3; 9 bases are a match to TRBD2. CDR1 and CDR2 from the germline V gene are SGHNT and YYREEE (reference sequence). The CDR3 consists of 16 residues. The ends lost 1 base at V and 5 bases at J; junction bases unmatched: 8. The CDR3 sequence: CASSLRVILAGDTQYF. The CDR3 DNA is TGTGCCAGCAGCTTGAGAGTAATACTAGCGGGAGATACGCAGTATTTT. Full variable domain (rest looked up from reference TRBV5-4 and TRBJ2-3): ETGVTQSPTHLIKTRGQQVTLRCSSQSGHNTVSWYQQALGQGPQFIFQYYREEENGRGNFPPRFSGLQFPNYSSELNVNALELDDSALYLCASSLRVILAGDTQYFGPGTRLTVL.

Only a few counts were recorded for this clone. This rearrangement joins TRBV7-2 to TRBJ1-5; D is undetermined. CDR1 is SGHTA, CDR2 FQGNSA, per germline. The germline V and J ends were trimmed by 1 base and 7 bases, with 8 bases remaining between them. The CDR3 length is 13 residues. CDR3 residues: CASSLVMEQPQHF. In nucleotides, the CDR3 is TGTGCCAGCAGCTTAGTTATGGAGCAGCCCCAGCATTTT.

J is TRBJ2-5 and V is TRBV5-1, with D possibly being TRBD1 (6 bases). Germline loops: CDR1 SGHRS, CDR2 YFSETQ. The CDR3 runs 15 residues. Trimming took 6 bases from V and 1 from J, leaving 16 bases between them. The CDR3 bases are TGCGCCAGCACCAGGGGAGAACGCCGCCAAGAGACCCAGTACTTC. Its protein product is CASTRGERRQETQYF.

V gene TRBV2 combines with J gene TRBJ1-1; a weak D match, TRBD1 (5 bases). With 4 bases removed from V and 0 bases from J, the gap between germline ends came to 9 bases. The germline CDR1 and CDR2 sequences are SNHLY and FYNNEI. The CDR3 spans 14 residues. The CDR3: CASSVQGLNTEAFF. CDR3 sequence (DNA): TGTGCCAGCAGTGTGCAGGGCTTGAACACTGAAGCTTTCTTT.

V and J are TRBV11-2 and TRBJ2-2; D is unclear. Trimming cost V 5 bases and J 0 bases, with 10 bases left between them. Looked up from germline, CDR1 is SGHAT and CDR2 is FQNNGV. This CDR3 spans 15 amino acids. This chain's CDR3 is CASSQSVANTGELFF. Here the CDR3 DNA reads TGTGCCAGCAGCCAAAGCGTGGCGAACACCGGGGAGCTGTTTTTT.

The rearrangement joins TRBV27 to TRBJ1-3, with 8 bases aligning to TRBD1. The V and J ends lost 5 bases and 0 bases, in that order; junction bases with no gene match: 6. The CDR3 consists of 16 residues. Germline V gene lookup returns CDR1 MNHEY and CDR2 SMNVEV (reference sequence). The CDR3: CASSVTGEYSGNTIYF. In DNA form, the CDR3 reads TGTGCCAGCAGTGTGACAGGGGAATACTCTGGAAACACCATATATTTT.

This clone occurred once. The chain has TRBV29-1 and TRBJ1-5; 11 nucleotides line up with TRBD1. The CDR3 is 12 amino acids. V lost 4 bases, J lost 7 bases, and 0 bases stayed unmatched. CDR1 and CDR2 from the germline V gene are SQVTM and ANQGSEA. CDR3 nucleotides: TGCAGCGTTGGGACAGGGGGCCAGCCCCAGCATTTT. The encoded protein is CSVGTGGQPQHF.

As for this clone: Other DNA sequences from this sample encode an identical CDR3 as well. The chain is built from TRBV18 and TRBJ1-5; D unresolved. V lost 3 bases and J 7 bases, leaving 10 bases between the germline ends. The CDR3 covers 13 residues. CDR1 KGHSH and CDR2 LQKENI come from the germline V gene. As DNA, the CDR3 is TGTGCCAGCTCACCCTCGGGTCCCCAGCCCCAGCATTTT. As protein: CASSPSGPQPQHF.

The CDR3 region is CASSTGGQGAKETQYF. The CDR3 nucleotides read TGTGCCAGCAGCACCGGCGGGCAGGGGGCTAAAGAGACCCAGTACTTC. J is TRBJ2-5 and V is TRBV11-3, with 8 bases lining up with TRBD1. The J segment lost 3 bases and the V segment lost 5 bases, leaving 11 bases of the junction unmatched. The V gene's germline CDR1 is SGHNT and CDR2 YENEEA. This CDR3 is 16 amino acids long.

The chain uses TRBV19 and TRBJ2-3; D possibly corresponds to TRBD2 (5 bases). This CDR3 contains 15 residues. Germline CDR1 reads LNHDA; CDR2 reads SQIVND (reference sequence). The V gene lost 5 bases and the J gene lost 1 base, with 13 bases spanning the gap. CDR3 in DNA: TGTGCCAGTAGTTACGAGCGGATGGGCACAGATACGCAGTATTTT. It is translated as CASSYERMGTDTQYF.

The chain employs TRBV5-1 and TRBJ1-2; no reliable D call. Germline lookup yields CDR1 SGHRS and CDR2 YFSETQ. This CDR3 contains 15 residues. The ends were cut back, 0 bases at V and 8 bases at J, with 17 bases in the middle. The CDR3 nucleotides are TGCGCCAGCAGCTTGGGGACGGCGGTGGGGAGAGGCTACACCTTC. This sequence encodes CASSLGTAVGRGYTF.